Shown below are 9 T cell receptor beta chains from a single sample sequenced in a study of blood T cell repertoires in COVID-19. Data came from immunoSEQ multiplex PCR; TCRdb stores just in-frame clones and leaves some out. The data contain under 250,000 clones, roughly 90% of them seen just once; the ten biggest clones take up just over 2.5%. The sample was PBMCs or T cells enriched from blood (not recorded which). Receptors originate from a woman between 25 and 40 years old with acute COVID-19.

This clone was seen a few times. The chain uses TRBV15 and TRBJ1-5; D is perhaps TRBD1 (6 bases). CDR1 is LNHNV and CDR2 is YYDKDF in the germline V gene (reference sequence). CDR3 size: 16 residues. V lost 0 bases and J lost 5, with 14 bases in between. The chain's CDR3 is CATSRDTTGWDQPQHF. The CDR3 DNA is TGTGCCACCAGCAGAGACACAACAGGGTGGGATCAGCCCCAGCATTTT.

This chain uses TRBV19 with TRBJ1-5, with D hard to call. The CDR3 has 16 amino acids. The V end lost 2 bases, the J end lost 7 bases, and 18 bases lay between the germline ends. Germline lookup yields CDR1 LNHDA and CDR2 SQIVND (reference sequence). This CDR3 reads CASSIPGGEIRQPQHF. CDR3 sequence (DNA): TGTGCCAGTAGTATACCGGGAGGAGAAATCCGGCAGCCCCAGCATTTT.

This chain links TRBV7-9 with TRBJ1-4; D is unclear. The V gene's germline CDR1 is SEHNR and CDR2 FQNEAQ (reference sequence). Between the trimmed V and J ends, which lost 3 bases and 2 bases, there was a span of 7 bases. The CDR3 is made up of 14 amino acids. Written as DNA, the CDR3 is TGTGCCAGCAGCTTCGGGGTGACTAATGAAAAACTGTTTTTT. It specifies CASSFGVTNEKLFF.

In DNA form, the CDR3 reads TGTGCCAGCAGCCCCAGTCTGGGCACAACTAATGAAAAACTGTTTTTT. It yields the protein CASSPSLGTTNEKLFF. V usage is TRBV14 and J usage is TRBJ1-4, with D uncertain. In germline, CDR1 is SGHDN, CDR2 FVKESK. V was pared by 4 bases and J by 0 bases, with 12 bases between. This CDR3 has 16 amino acids.

This rearrangement joins TRBV6-2 or TRBV6-3 to TRBJ1-5, with 7 bases lining up with TRBD1. Trimming took 7 bases from V and 0 from J; bases not matched to a gene: 6. Germline V lookup: CDR1 MNHEY, CDR2 SVGEGT. CDR3 length: 15 residues. The CDR3 spells CASIPRGASNQPQHF. DNA for the CDR3: TGTGCCAGCATCCCCAGGGGGGCTAGCAATCAGCCCCAGCATTTT.

This clone showed up just once. The chain uses TRBV3-1 (or the pseudogene TRBV3-2) and TRBJ2-7, with D possibly matching TRBD2 (5 bases). With 1 base removed from V and 3 bases from J, the gap between germline ends came to 10 bases. In germline, CDR1 is LGHDT, CDR2 YNNKEL (reference sequence). The CDR3 contains 14 residues. This CDR3 reads CASSQGGLLYEQYF. CDR3 DNA sequence: TGTGCCAGCAGCCAAGGCGGACTCCTCTACGAGCAGTACTTC.

The gene calls are TRBV3-1 (or the pseudogene TRBV3-2) and TRBJ2-2; the match to TRBD2 covers 8 bases. Trimming took 0 bases from V and 15 from J; bases not matched to a gene: 6. The CDR3 sequence is 13 residues long. Germline V CDR1 and CDR2: LGHDT, YNNKEL (reference sequence). Here the CDR3 DNA reads TGTGCCAGCAGCCAAGATAGCGGGGCAAGAGTGTTTTTT. Protein product: CASSQDSGARVFF.

Comments on this clone: An end of the junction does not agree with germline; a read error may underlie this. The chain has TRBV10-1 and TRBJ2-4; 8 bases are a match to TRBD1. CDR3 length: 12 amino acids. Germline V gives CDR1 WNHNN, CDR2 SYGVQD (reference sequence). The CDR3 reads CASSESGQGTNF. The DNA for the CDR3 is TGCGCCAGCAGTGAGTCTGGACAGGGAACGAACTTC.

The J gene is TRBJ2-7, the V gene TRBV7-2; D may be TRBD2 (7 bases). The CDR3 spans 14 residues. Germline assignment: CDR1 SGHTA and CDR2 FQGNSA. The V gene lost 6 bases and the J gene lost 2 bases, with 14 bases spanning the gap. CDR3 in amino acids: CASRHGGGPYEQYF. CDR3 sequence (DNA): TGTGCCAGCAGACATGGGGGGGGCCCCTACGAGCAGTACTTC.